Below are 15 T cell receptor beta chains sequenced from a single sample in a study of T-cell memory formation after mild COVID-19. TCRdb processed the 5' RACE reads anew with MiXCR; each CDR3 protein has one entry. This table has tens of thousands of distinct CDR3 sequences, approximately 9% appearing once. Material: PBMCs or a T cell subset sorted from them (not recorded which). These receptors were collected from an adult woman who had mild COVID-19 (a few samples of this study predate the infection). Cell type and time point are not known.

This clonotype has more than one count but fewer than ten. CDR3 amino acids: CASSETSGGPYNYEQYF. In DNA form, the CDR3 reads TGTGCCAGCAGTGAGACTAGCGGAGGGCCCTACAACTACGAGCAGTACTTC. The genes are TRBV2 and TRBJ2-7; 9 positions match TRBD2. V trimming: 3 bases; J trimming: 3 bases; junction bases outside the gene matches: 12. The CDR3 has 17 residues. Germline V gives CDR1 SNHLY, CDR2 FYNNEI. Full variable domain (missing parts from reference TRBV2 and TRBJ2-7): EPEVTQTPSHQVTQMGQEVILRCVPISNHLYFYWYRQILGQKVEFLVSFYNNEISEKSEIFDDQFSVERPDGSNFTLKIRSTKLEDSAMYFCASSETSGGPYNYEQYFGPGTRLTVT.

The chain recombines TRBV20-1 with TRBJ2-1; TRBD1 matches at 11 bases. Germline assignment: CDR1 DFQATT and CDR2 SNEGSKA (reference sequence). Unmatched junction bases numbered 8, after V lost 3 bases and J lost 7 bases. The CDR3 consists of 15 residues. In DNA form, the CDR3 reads TGCAGTGCTAGTCGGACAGGGGGCTTTCGTAATGAGCAGTTCTTC. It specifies CSASRTGGFRNEQFF.

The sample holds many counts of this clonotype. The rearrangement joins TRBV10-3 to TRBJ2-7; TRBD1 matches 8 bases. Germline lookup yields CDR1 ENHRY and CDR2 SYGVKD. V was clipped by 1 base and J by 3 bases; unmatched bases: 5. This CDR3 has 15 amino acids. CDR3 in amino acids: CAISEWQGAIYEQYF. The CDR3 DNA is TGTGCCATCAGTGAGTGGCAGGGGGCTATCTACGAGCAGTACTTC.

The CDR3 sequence: CASSRHSTDTQYF. The CDR3 bases are TGTGCCAGCAGCCGGCACAGCACAGATACGCAGTATTTT. The genes are TRBV3-1 and TRBJ2-3; D remains unclear. Trimming left V 4 bases short and J 0 bases short, with 5 bases between. This CDR3 has 13 amino acids. The germline V gene encodes CDR1 LGHDT and CDR2 YNNKEL (reference sequence).

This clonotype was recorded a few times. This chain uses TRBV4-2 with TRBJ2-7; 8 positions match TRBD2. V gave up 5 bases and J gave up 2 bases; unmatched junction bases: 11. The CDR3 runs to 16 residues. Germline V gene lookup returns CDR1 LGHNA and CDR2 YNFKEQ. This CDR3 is CASSDTGSTSAYEQYF. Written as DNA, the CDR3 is TGTGCCAGCAGCGACACGGGCTCGACTAGCGCCTACGAGCAGTACTTC.

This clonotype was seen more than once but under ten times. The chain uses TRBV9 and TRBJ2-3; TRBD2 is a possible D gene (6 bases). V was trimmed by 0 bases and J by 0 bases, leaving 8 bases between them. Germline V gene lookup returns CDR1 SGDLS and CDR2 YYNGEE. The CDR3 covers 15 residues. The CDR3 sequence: CASSVAGGSTDTQYF. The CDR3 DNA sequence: TGTGCCAGCAGCGTAGCCGGGGGTAGCACAGATACGCAGTATTTT.

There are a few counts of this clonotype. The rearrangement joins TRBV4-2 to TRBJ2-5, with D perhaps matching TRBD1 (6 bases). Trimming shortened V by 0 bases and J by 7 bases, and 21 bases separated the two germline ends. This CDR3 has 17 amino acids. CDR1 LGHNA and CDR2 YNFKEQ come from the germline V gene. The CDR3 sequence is CASSQDLSGTTKGTQYF. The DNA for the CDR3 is TGTGCCAGCAGCCAAGACCTATCCGGGACAACCAAGGGGACCCAGTACTTC.

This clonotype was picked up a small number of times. The CDR3 nucleotides read TGCGCCAGCAGCCTACTAGCGGACCTATCCTACAATGAGCAGTTCTTC. This gives the protein CASSLLADLSYNEQFF. The V gene is TRBV4-1, the J gene TRBJ2-1; 8 bases match TRBD2. The ends lost 4 bases at V and 1 base at J; junction bases unmatched: 6. The CDR3 runs to 16 residues. Germline V lookup: CDR1 MGHRA, CDR2 YSYEKL.

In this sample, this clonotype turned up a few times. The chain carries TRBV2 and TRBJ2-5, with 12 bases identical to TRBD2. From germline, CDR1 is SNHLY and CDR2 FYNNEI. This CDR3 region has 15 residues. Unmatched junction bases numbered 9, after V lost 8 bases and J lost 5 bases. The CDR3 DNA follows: TGTGCCAGCTTCCCTAGCGGGGGGGCAGCGGAGACCCAGTACTTC. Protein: CASFPSGGAAETQYF.

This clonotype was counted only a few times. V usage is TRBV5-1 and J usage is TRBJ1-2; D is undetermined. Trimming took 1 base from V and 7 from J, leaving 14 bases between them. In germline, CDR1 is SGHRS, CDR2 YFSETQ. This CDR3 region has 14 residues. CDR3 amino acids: CASSLNSEGLGYTF. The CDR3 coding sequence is TGCGCCAGCAGCTTGAATTCAGAAGGTCTTGGCTACACCTTC.

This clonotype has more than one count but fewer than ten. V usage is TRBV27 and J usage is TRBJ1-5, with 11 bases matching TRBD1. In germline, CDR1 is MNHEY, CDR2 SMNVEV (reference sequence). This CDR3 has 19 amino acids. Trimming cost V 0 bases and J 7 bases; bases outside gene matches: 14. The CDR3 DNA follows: TGTGCCAGCAGTTTATCACCGGGACAGGGGGGCACTGGCAGGCAGCCCCAGCATTTT. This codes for CASSLSPGQGGTGRQPQHF.

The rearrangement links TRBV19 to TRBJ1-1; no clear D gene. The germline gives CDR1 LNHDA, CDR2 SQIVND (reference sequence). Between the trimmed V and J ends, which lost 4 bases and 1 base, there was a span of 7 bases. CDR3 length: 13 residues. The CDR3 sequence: CASSRASNTEAFF. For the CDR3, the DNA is TGTGCCAGTAGTAGGGCCTCGAACACTGAAGCTTTCTTT.

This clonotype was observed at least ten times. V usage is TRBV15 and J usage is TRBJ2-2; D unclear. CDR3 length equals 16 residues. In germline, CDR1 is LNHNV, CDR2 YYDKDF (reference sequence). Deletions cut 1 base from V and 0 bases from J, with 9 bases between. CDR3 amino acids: CATSRGPEPNTGELFF. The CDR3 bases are TGTGCCACCAGCAGAGGGCCAGAACCGAACACCGGGGAGCTGTTTTTT.

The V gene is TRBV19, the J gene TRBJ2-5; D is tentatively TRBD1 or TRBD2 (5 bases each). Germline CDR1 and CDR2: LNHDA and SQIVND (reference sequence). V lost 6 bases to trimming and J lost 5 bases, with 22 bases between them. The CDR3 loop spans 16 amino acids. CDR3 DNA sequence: TGTGCCAGTAGATCGTCTGTTGAGGGGAAGAGGGAGACCCAGTACTTC. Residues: CASRSSVEGKRETQYF. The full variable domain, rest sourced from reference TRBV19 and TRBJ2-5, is DGGITQSPKYLFRKEGQNVTLSCEQNLNHDAMYWYRQDPGQGLRLIYYSQIVNDFQKGDIAEGYSVSREKKESFPLTVTSAQKNPTAFYLCASRSSVEGKRETQYFGPGTRLLVL.

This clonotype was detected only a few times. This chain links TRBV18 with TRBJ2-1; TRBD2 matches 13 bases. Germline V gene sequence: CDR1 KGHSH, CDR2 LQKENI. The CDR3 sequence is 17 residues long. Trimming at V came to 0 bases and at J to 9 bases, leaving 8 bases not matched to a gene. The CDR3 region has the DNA TGTGCCAGCTCACCACCTAGACTAGCGGGGGGCGGCGGTGAGCAGTTCTTC. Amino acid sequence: CASSPPRLAGGGGEQFF.